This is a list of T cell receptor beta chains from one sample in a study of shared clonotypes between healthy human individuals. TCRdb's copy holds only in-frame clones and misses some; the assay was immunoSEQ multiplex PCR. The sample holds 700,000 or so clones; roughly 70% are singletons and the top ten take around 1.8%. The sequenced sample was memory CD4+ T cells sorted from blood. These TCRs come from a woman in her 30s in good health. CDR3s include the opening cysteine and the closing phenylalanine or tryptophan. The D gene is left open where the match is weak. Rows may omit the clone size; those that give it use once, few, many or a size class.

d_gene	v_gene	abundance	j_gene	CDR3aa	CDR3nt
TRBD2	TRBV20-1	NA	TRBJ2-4	CSPSGGSIQYF	TGCAGTCCTAGCGGAGGGAGCATTCAGTACTTC
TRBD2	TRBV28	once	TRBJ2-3	CASSLAGLAGGTDTQYF	TGTGCCAGCAGTTTAGCCGGACTAGCGGGAGGTACAGATACGCAGTATTTT
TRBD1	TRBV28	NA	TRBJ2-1	CASSSRGQGGSIYNEQFF	TGTGCCAGCAGTTCCCGTGGACAGGGGGGTAGTATCTACAATGAGCAGTTCTTC
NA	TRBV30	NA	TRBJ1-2	CAWSVMGGSYF	TGTGCCTGGAGTGTAATGGGGGGATCGTACTTC
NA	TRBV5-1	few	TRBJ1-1	CASSSQGGRGSTEAFF	TGCGCCAGCAGCTCACAAGGGGGGCGCGGGAGCACTGAAGCTTTCTTT
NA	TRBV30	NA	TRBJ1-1	CAWSTESGRDTEAFF	TGTGCCTGGAGTACGGAATCGGGACGGGACACTGAAGCTTTCTTT
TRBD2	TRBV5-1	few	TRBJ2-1	CASSSSSGAYNEQFF	TGCGCCAGCAGCTCTTCTAGCGGGGCTTACAATGAGCAGTTCTTC
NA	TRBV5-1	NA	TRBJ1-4	CASSLEARSEKLFF	TGCGCCAGCAGCTTGGAGGCGAGGAGTGAAAAACTGTTTTTT
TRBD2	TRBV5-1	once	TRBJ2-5	CASSAFAGGLETQYF	TGCGCCAGCAGCGCCTTCGCGGGAGGGTTGGAGACCCAGTACTTC
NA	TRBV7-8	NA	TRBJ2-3	CASSLAGEDTQYF	TGTGCCAGCAGCTTAGCGGGCGAAGATACGCAGTATTTT
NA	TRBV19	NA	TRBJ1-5	CASSTDGYSNQPQHF	TGTGCCAGTAGTACGGACGGTTATAGCAATCAGCCCCAGCATTTT